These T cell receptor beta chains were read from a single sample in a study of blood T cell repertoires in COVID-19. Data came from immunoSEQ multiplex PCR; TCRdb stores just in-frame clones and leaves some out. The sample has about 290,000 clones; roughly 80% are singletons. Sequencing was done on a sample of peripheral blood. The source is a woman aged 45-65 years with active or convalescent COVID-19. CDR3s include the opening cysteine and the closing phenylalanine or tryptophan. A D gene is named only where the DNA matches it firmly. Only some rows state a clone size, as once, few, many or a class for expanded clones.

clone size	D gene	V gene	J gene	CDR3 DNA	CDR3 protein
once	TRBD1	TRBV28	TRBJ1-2	TGTGCCAGCAGTTTTAGGGGACAGACTCACTATGGCTACACCTTC	CASSFRGQTHYGYTF
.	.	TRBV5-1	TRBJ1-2	TGCGCCAGCAGCTTGGGCCAGGGGCGCCTTACGAATGGCTACACCTTC	CASSLGQGRLTNGYTF
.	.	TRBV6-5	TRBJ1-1	TGTGCCAGCAACTCCGGACAGTTGAACACTGAAGCTTTCTTT	CASNSGQLNTEAFF
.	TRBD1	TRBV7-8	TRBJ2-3	TGTGCCAGCAGCTCCCAGGGGGCTGTGACAGATACGCAGTATTTT	CASSSQGAVTDTQYF
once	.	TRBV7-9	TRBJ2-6	TGTGCCAGCAGCCCTTTCCGGGGTCGGGGGGCCAACGTCCTGACTTTC	CASSPFRGRGANVLTF
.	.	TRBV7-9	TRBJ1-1	TGTGCCAGCAGCCCAAAGTTCGGAGCTTTCTTT	CASSPKFGAFF
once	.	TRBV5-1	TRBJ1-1	TGCGCCAGCAGCGGCGGGCCGGGGGTCTTCATGAACACTGAAGCTTTCTTT	CASSGGPGVFMNTEAFF
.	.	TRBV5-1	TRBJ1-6	TGCGCCAGCAGTCGTGCAGATTATAATTCACCCCTCCACTTT	CASSRADYNSPLHF
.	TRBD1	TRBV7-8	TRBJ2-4	TGTGCCAGCAGCTTTTCAAGGACAGGGGTTATGGCCAAAAACATTCAGTACTTC	CASSFSRTGVMAKNIQYF
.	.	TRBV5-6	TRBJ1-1	TGTGCCAGCAGCTTAAGGGGACACGACACTGAAGCTTTCTTT	CASSLRGHDTEAFF
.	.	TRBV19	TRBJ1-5	TGTGCCAGTAGTACGGGGGGAGGAAGCAATCAGCCCCAGCATTTT	CASSTGGGSNQPQHF
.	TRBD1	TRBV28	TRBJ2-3	TGTGCCAGCAGTCTGGCTTGGGACAGCAGAGATACGCAGTATTTT	CASSLAWDSRDTQYF
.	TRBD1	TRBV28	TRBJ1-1	TGTGCCAGCAGTCTAGGGACAGGGTACACTGAAGCTTTCTTT	CASSLGTGYTEAFF
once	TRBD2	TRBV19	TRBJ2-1	TGTGCCAGTAGTCCTACGGGACTAGCGGGGTACAATGAGCAGTTCTTC	CASSPTGLAGYNEQFF
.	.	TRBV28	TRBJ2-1	TGTGCCAGCAGTTTTAAGCCCTTATACAATGAGCAGTTCTTC	CASSFKPLYNEQFF
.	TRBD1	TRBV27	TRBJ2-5	TGTGCCAGCAGTTTATACGGACAGGGAGAAGAGACCCAGTACTTC	CASSLYGQGEETQYF
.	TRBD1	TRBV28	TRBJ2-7	TGTGCCAGCTGGGCAGGGGGCCCCTACGAGCAGTACTTC	CASWAGGPYEQYF
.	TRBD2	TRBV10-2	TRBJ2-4	TGCGCCAGCAATCTCGGGGGGGGGTTAAAAGCCAAAAACATTCAGTACTTC	CASNLGGGLKAKNIQYF
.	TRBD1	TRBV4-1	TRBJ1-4	TGCGCCAGCAGCCCGAACCGGGACAGTGATAATGAAAAACTGTTTTTT	CASSPNRDSDNEKLFF
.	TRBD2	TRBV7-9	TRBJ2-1	TGTGCCACCATGATAGCGGGAGGGACGGATGAGCAGTTCTTC	CATMIAGGTDEQFF
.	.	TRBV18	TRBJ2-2	TGTGCCAGCTCACCACCGACGCCGAGGACCGGGGAGCTGTTTTTT	CASSPPTPRTGELFF
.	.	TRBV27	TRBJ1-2	TGTGCCAGCAGTTTATGGGCAGGGGTTCTCTATGGCTACACCTTC	CASSLWAGVLYGYTF
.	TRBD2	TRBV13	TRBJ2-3	TGTGCCAGCAGCACGACTAGCGGGAGCACAGATACGCAGTATTTT	CASSTTSGSTDTQYF
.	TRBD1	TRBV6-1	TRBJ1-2	TGTGCCAGCAGTGACCCGGGACAGGGGGCAGGTGGCTACACCTTC	CASSDPGQGAGGYTF
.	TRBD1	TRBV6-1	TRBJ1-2	TGTGCCAGCAGTGACGGACAGGGTACATACTATGGCTACACCTTC	CASSDGQGTYYGYTF
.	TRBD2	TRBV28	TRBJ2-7	TGTGCCAGCAGTTTCATAGCGGGCGCCTACGAGCAGTACTTC	CASSFIAGAYEQYF
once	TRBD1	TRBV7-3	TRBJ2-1	TGTGCCAGCAGCTTATACCCACCCACAGGGGGCACGGACAATGAGCAGTTCTTC	CASSLYPPTGGTDNEQFF
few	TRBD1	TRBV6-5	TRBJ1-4	TGTGCCAGCAAGGACAGGAATAATGAAAAACTGTTTTTT	CASKDRNNEKLFF
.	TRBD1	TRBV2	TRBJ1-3	TGTGCCAGCAGTGGGGGACAGGGGTTCGGCTCTGGAAACACCATATATTTT	CASSGGQGFGSGNTIYF
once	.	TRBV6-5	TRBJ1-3	TGTGCCAGCGTCAGAAGCTCTGGAAACACCATATATTTT	CASVRSSGNTIYF
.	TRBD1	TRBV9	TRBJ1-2	TGTGCCAGCAGTGGACAGGGATATAACTATGGCTACACCTTC	CASSGQGYNYGYTF
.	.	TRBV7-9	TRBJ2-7	TGTGCCAGCAGCTTAAATATCGTGGAGCAGTACTTC	CASSLNIVEQYF
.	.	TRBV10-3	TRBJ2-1	TGTGCCATCAGTGGGACTGTCGAGTTGAATGAGCAGTTCTTC	CAISGTVELNEQFF
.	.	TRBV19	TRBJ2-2	TGTGCCGTGGGCCCGGCCGGGGAGCTGTTTTTT	CAVGPAGELFF
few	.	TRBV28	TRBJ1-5	TGTGCCAGCAGTTCCCCCCTTAGCAATCAGCCCCAGCATTTT	CASSSPLSNQPQHF
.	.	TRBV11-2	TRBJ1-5	TGTGCCAGCAGCCCGGGTTTTAGCAATCAGCCCCAGCATTTT	CASSPGFSNQPQHF
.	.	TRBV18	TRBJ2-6	TGTGCCAGCTCACCTTCAGGGTCCACCCGTACCAACGTCCTGACTTTC	CASSPSGSTRTNVLTF
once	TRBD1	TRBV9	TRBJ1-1	TGTGCCAGCAGCGTAGACGCCCAGGGGGCGTTGAACACTGAAGCTTTCTTT	CASSVDAQGALNTEAFF
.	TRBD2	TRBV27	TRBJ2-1	TGTGCCAGCAGCCCCAGACTAGCGACTGGGGATGAGCAGTTCTTC	CASSPRLATGDEQFF
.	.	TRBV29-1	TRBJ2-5	TGCAGCGTCAATTTAGCGGCCCAAGAGACCCAGTACTTC	CSVNLAAQETQYF
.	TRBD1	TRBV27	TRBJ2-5	TGTGCCAGCAAGAAACGGGGACAGCAGGCCGAGACCCAGTACTTC	CASKKRGQQAETQYF
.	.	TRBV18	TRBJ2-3	TGTGCCAGCTCAGAACAGGGAAGCACAGATACGCAGTATTTT	CASSEQGSTDTQYF
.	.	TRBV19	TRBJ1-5	TGTGCCAGCAGGGGAAACAATCAGCCCCAGCATTTT	CASRGNNQPQHF
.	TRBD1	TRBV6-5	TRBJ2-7	TGTGCCAGCAGTCAGGGGGCGCGGGGTTACGAGCAGTACTTC	CASSQGARGYEQYF
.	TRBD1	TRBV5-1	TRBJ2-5	TGCGCCAGCAGCTGGGGACAGGGGGCCCGGGAGACCCAGTACTTC	CASSWGQGARETQYF
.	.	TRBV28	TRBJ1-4	TGTGCCAGCAGTTCGGAGGGAACTCGAGGTGAAAAACTGTTTTTT	CASSSEGTRGEKLFF
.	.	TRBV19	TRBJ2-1	TGTGCCAGTAGTATAGAGGCTAGCGTCTACAATGAGCAGTTCTTC	CASSIEASVYNEQFF
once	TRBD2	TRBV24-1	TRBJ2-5	TGTGCCACCAGTGATTACGCCCTAGCGGGGGAAGAGACCCAGTACTTC	CATSDYALAGEETQYF
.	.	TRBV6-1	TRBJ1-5	TGTGCCAGCAGTGCTAGACAGAATACGTATAGCAATCAGCCCCAGCATTTT	CASSARQNTYSNQPQHF
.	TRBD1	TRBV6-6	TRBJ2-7	TGTGCCAGCAATCCCGGGACAGGCCCCTACGAGCAGTACTTC	CASNPGTGPYEQYF
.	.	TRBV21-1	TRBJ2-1	TGTGCCAGCAGCAAAGTATTTAGGGGGAATGAGCAGTTCTTC	CASSKVFRGNEQFF
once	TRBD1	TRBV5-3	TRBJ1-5	TGTGCCAGAAGCCCAGGGGGAGTGACGGGCAATCAGCCCCAGCATTTT	CARSPGGVTGNQPQHF
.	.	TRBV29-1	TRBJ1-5	TGCAGCGTTGGGGAACAGGATGAGCCCCAGCATTTT	CSVGEQDEPQHF
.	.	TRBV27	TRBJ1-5	TGTGCCAGCAGTCTTACCTCCAGGGGCAGTCAGCCCCAGCATTTT	CASSLTSRGSQPQHF
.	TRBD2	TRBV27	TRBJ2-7	TGTGCCAGCAGGACTCTAGCGGGAGGGCCGGGGGAGCAGTACTTC	CASRTLAGGPGEQYF
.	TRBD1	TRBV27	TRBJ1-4	TGTGCCAGCAGCTGGGACAGGGGAGAAAAACTGTTTTTT	CASSWDRGEKLFF
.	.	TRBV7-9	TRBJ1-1	TGTGCCAGCAGCTTAGTTGCAGGGAACACTGAAGCTTTCTTT	CASSLVAGNTEAFF